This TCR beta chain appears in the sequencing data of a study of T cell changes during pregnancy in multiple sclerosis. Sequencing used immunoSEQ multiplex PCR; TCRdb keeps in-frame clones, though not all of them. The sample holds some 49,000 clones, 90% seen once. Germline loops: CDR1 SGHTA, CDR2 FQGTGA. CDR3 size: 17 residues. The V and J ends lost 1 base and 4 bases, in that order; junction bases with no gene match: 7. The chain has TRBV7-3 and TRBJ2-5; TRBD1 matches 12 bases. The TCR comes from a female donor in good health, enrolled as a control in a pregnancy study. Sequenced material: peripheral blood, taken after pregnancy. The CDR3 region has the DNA TGTGCCAGCAGCTTAAAGTTCGGGACAGGGGGCGGAGAGACCCAGTACTTC. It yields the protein CASSLKFGTGGGETQYF.